The entry below describes one T cell receptor beta chain. The target antigen is unknown. This sample is drawn from a study of cytotoxic CD8 clonotypes in ibrutinib-treated CLL. Across the whole study: The cohort had around 10 relapsed/refractory and some 14 treatment-naive patients, 17 IGHV unmutated. Partial response was seen in roughly 25 patients and complete response in 2; after median about six years, about 14 stayed remitted, 12 progressed. Whole-study findings and limits: Whereas clonality rose at ibrutinib response, it declined toward baseline at progression. Rare overall, public clonotypes shrank or held steady under therapy.

The CDR3 length is 17 residues. V lost 6 bases, J lost 1 base, and 15 bases stayed unmatched. From germline, CDR1 is WNHNN and CDR2 SYGVQD (reference sequence). Libraries were prepared by immunoSEQ multiplex PCR; TCRdb keeps only in-frame clonotypes and omits some of them. The sample lists more than 300,000 clones, about 77% seen once, with about 6.3% in the top ten. The receptor comes from a human donor with chronic lymphocytic leukemia. The sample here was PBMCs, taken before ibrutinib treatment. The chain uses TRBV10-1 and TRBJ2-7, with 7 bases fitting TRBD1. Written as DNA, the CDR3 is TGCGCCAGCAGCGACCATCGCCAACAGGGGCCTTCCTACGAGCAGTACTTC. It is translated as CASSDHRQQGPSYEQYF.